The clone carrying this T cell receptor (beta chain) was observed at least ten times. The antigen is unknown. Within a library made for alpha chains, this beta chain is off target, and its count is uninformative. The CDR3 is made up of 12 amino acids. In germline, CDR1 is LGHNT, CDR2 FRNRAP. V shed 7 bases, J shed 7 bases, and the junction held 6 bases outside the gene matches. Each CDR3 protein is one row after TCRdb ran MiXCR on the 5' RACE reads. The sample includes about 7,000 distinct CDR3 sequences, 13% of them seen just once. Regarding time point: sample taken at primary tumor resection. A total of more than 65 untreated early-stage non-small cell lung cancer patients served as donors. Researchers sequenced whole RNA taken from tumor, nontumor lung or frozen PBMC without sorting. This sample was taken from a study of spatial heterogeneity in lung cancer. The overall study: Consistent detection of more beta-chain than alpha-chain sequences was observed. Points from the study as a whole: Coverage estimated for tumor T cells reached around 6.3% for alpha chains and about 13% for beta chains. Tumor mutation counts were tracked by expanded intratumoral alpha and beta TCR counts.

The sample in question was lung tumor tissue, obtained at surgery. V usage is TRBV12-5 and J usage is TRBJ1-1; 7 bases map to TRBD1. This sequence originates from a male donor with early-stage non-small cell lung cancer. The CDR3 sequence is CASVRQGFEAFF. The CDR3 coding sequence is TGTGCTAGTGTTAGACAGGGCTTTGAAGCTTTCTTT.